A selection of T cell receptor beta chains follows, all from one sample in a study of T cell clusters in autoimmune cytopenias. TCRdb reprocessed the multiplex PCR reads, keeping one entry per CDR3 protein, no DNA. This listing includes under 3,500 distinct CDR3 sequences. Material for sequencing was peripheral blood. Receptors originate from a human donor with an autoimmune cytopenia or autoimmune hepatitis (not recorded which). Each CDR3 is given with its conserved first and last residue. Each record gives: J gene, clone size, V gene, CDR3 protein. Expanded clones are given a class, and other clones once, few, many or no size at all.

>TRBJ1-5|.|TRBV6-5
CASSYSWGSNQPQHF
>TRBJ1-5|.|TRBV24-1
CATSAGQGASGQPQHF
>TRBJ1-2|.|TRBV28
CASTPGNRQLGANYGYTF
>TRBJ1-5|medium-sized|TRBV5-5
CASSLAVVRAGDQPQHF
>TRBJ2-1|.|TRBV20-1
CSARPWEEGYEQFF
>TRBJ2-1|medium-sized|TRBV27
CASSSGLAGYNEQFF
>TRBJ2-7|.|TRBV6-5
CAIARGGSVYEQYF
>TRBJ2-1|.|TRBV18
CASSPQSGLESSEQFF
>TRBJ1-1|medium-sized|TRBV6-5
CASSASGQSNTEAFF
>TRBJ2-3|medium-sized|TRBV6-5
CASMQVGTDTQYF
>TRBJ2-7|medium-sized|TRBV12-3/TRBV12-4
CASTTSVGQANSYEQYF
>TRBJ1-6|.|TRBV18
CASAEGEYNSPLHF
>TRBJ1-5|.|TRBV30
CAWSVFSNQPQHF
>TRBJ2-2|.|TRBV18
CVSSPPGGANTGELFF
>TRBJ2-2|.|TRBV6-1
CASSVGPTGELFF
>TRBJ1-1|.|TRBV10-3
CAIKGRNTEAFF
>TRBJ1-5|.|TRBV19
CASSGQGGNQPQHF
>TRBJ2-4|medium-sized|TRBV6-6
CASSYGADSKNIQYF
>TRBJ2-7|medium-sized|TRBV6-5
CASSQPANEQYF
>TRBJ1-2|.|TRBV18
CASSPADSSYGYTF
>TRBJ2-5|.|TRBV5-1
CASSFGTRGSETQYF
>TRBJ2-2|medium-sized|TRBV6-1
CASSLTAGNTGELFF
>TRBJ2-2|.|TRBV5-6
CASSLGSGSGTGELFF
>TRBJ2-1|medium-sized|TRBV12-3/TRBV12-4
CASSWTYNEQFF
>TRBJ2-1|.|TRBV18
CASSPPGGNEQFF
>TRBJ1-2|.|TRBV5-4
CASSFDLMTGGGGYTF
>TRBJ1-1|.|TRBV5-1
CASSGHPLNTEAFF
>TRBJ1-1|.|TRBV12-3/TRBV12-4
CASSPPPGNTEAFF
>TRBJ1-1|.|TRBV19
CASRRGTNTEAFF
>TRBJ2-7|medium-sized|TRBV6-5
CASSYSRWAGIYEQYF
>TRBJ2-5|medium-sized|TRBV11-1
CASRSEGYGVQETQYF
>TRBJ2-1|medium-sized|TRBV11-1
CASSLVGGGANEQFF
>TRBJ1-5|.|TRBV6-5
CASSYVGGQPQHF
>TRBJ2-7|large|TRBV29-1
CSVEDQWEQYF
>TRBJ1-2|.|TRBV20-1
CSARRGDYGYTF
>TRBJ1-1|.|TRBV28
CASSLLSTEAFF
>TRBJ2-7|.|TRBV20-1
CSARDRLPPYEQYF
>TRBJ2-4|.|TRBV12-3/TRBV12-4
CASRAGPRQTQYF
>TRBJ2-3|.|TRBV6-5
CASSYSGMGSTDTQYF
>TRBJ1-4|medium-sized|TRBV15
CATSRRKGLMNQLFF
>TRBJ2-1|medium-sized|TRBV29-1
CSVGSGTYNEQFF
>TRBJ2-5|medium-sized|TRBV6-5
CASSYSRPGGPETQYF
>TRBJ2-7|.|TRBV20-1
CSARDDQSGRFHYEQYF
>TRBJ2-7|medium-sized|TRBV6-5
CASSYGGGTYEQYF
>TRBJ2-7|.|TRBV12-3/TRBV12-4
CASSYSGGAYEQYF
>TRBJ2-1|medium-sized|TRBV30
CAWSGQSSSSYNEQFF
>TRBJ2-7|.|TRBV19
CASSGTSGSEQYF
>TRBJ2-7|medium-sized|TRBV27
CASSFLGSDEQYF
>TRBJ1-1|medium-sized|TRBV6-2/TRBV6-3
CASSRTSNTEAFF
>TRBJ2-1|.|TRBV27
CASSLLVGAGEQFF